Only a few counts were recorded for the clone carrying this TCR beta chain. What it recognizes is unknown. The sample belongs to a study of post-analysis software for immune sequencing data. Study context: Included among the disease courses, which were recorded for the cohort, were relapsing-remitting, secondary progressive and progressive-relapsing multiple sclerosis.

V shed 4 bases and J shed 2 bases, with 12 bases lying between them. This CDR3 contains 15 residues. CDR1 MGHRA and CDR2 YSYEKL come from the germline V gene. General observations from the study: Significantly lower normalized Chao1 diversity was found in patients with multiple sclerosis relative to controls. Controls showed lower frequencies than patients for four to six TRBV segments, and TRBV5-6, TRBV5-1 and TRBV20-1 were among these.

Prepared libraries of TCR beta cDNA carried unique molecular identifiers. Out of roughly 0.95 to 11 million T cells, a few hundred thousand cDNA molecules were generated. MiXCR was run by TCRdb on the PCR reads, yielding one entry per CDR3 protein. In the table there are roughly 700,000 distinct CDR3 sequences, roughly 27% of which are singletons. Sequencing was done on a sample of blood. This sequence originates from a girl between 5 and 17 years old with multiple sclerosis. V gene TRBV4-1 combines with J gene TRBJ1-5, with no clear D. In DNA, the CDR3 is TGCGCCAGCAGCCCCCTGAAATCGGGCAATCAGCCCCAGCATTTT. Translation gives CASSPLKSGNQPQHF.